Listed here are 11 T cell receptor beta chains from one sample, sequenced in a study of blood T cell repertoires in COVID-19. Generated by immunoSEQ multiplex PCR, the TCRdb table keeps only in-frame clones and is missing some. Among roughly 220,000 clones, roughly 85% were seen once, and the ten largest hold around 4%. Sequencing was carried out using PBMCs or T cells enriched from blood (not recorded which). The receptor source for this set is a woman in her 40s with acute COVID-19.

The CDR3 here is CASSPTTGGRNSPLHF. The CDR3 nucleotides are TGTGCCAGCAGTCCGACGACAGGGGGTAGGAATTCACCCCTCCACTTT. V usage is TRBV27 and J usage is TRBJ1-6, with 9 bases aligning to TRBD1. This CDR3 region has 16 residues. V shed 5 bases and J 7 bases; nucleotides not matched to a gene: 9. Germline CDR1 MNHEY, CDR2 SMNVEV (reference sequence).

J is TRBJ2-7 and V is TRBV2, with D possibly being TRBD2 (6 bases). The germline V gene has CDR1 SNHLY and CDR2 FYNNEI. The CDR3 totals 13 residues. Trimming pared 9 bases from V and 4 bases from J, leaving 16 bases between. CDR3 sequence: CASAGPRSYEQYF. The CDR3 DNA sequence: TGTGCCAGTGCGGGGCCGAGATCTTACGAGCAGTACTTC.

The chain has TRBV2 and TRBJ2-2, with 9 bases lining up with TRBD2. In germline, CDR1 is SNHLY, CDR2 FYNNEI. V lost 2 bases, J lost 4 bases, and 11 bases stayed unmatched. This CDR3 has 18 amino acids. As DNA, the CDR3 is TGTGCCAGCAGTGAACGGATTGCGGGAGGGTATAGCACCGGGGAGCTGTTTTTT. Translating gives CASSERIAGGYSTGELFF.

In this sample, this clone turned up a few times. This CDR3 is CASSFGNSPLHF. CDR3 nucleotide sequence: TGTGCCAGCAGTTTCGGTAATTCACCCCTCCACTTT. This chain connects TRBV12-3 or TRBV12-4 to TRBJ1-6; D remains ambiguous. V lost 3 bases, J lost 6 bases, and 3 bases lay in between. The CDR3 is 12 amino acids.

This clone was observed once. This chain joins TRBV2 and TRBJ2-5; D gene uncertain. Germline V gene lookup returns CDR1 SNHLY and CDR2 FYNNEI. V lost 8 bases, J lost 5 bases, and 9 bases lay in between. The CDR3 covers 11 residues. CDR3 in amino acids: CASELAETQYF. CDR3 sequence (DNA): TGTGCCAGCGAACTCGCCGAGACCCAGTACTTC.

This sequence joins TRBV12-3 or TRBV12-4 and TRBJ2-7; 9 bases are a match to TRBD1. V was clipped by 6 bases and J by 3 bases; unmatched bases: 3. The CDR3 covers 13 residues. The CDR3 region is CASRPGQGYEQYF. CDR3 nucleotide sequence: TGTGCCAGCAGGCCGGGACAGGGCTACGAGCAGTACTTC.

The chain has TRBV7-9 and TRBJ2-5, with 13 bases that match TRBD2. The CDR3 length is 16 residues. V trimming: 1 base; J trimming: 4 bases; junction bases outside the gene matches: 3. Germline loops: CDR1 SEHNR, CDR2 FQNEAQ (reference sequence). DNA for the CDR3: TGTGCCAGCAGCTTAGGGACTAGCGGGAGTGGAGAGACCCAGTACTTC. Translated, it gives CASSLGTSGSGETQYF.

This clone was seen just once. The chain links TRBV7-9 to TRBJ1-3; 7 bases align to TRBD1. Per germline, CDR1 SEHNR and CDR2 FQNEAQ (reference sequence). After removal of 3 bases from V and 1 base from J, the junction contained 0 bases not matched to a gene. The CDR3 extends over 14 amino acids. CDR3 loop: CASSLDRSGNTIYF. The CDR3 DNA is TGTGCCAGCAGCTTGGACAGGTCTGGAAACACCATATATTTT. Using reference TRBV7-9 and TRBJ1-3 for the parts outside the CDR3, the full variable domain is DTGVSQNPRHKITKRGQNVTFRCDPISEHNRLYWYRQTLGQGPEFLTYFQNEAQLEKSRLLSDRFSAERPKGSFSTLEIQRTEQGDSAMYLCASSLDRSGNTIYFGEGSWLTVV.

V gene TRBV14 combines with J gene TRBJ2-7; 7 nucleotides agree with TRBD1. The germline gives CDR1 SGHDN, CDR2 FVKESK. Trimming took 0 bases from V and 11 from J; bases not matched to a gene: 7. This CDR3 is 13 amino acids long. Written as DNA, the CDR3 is TGTGCCAGCAGCCAAGATCTACGGGACAGCAAGTACTTC. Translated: CASSQDLRDSKYF.

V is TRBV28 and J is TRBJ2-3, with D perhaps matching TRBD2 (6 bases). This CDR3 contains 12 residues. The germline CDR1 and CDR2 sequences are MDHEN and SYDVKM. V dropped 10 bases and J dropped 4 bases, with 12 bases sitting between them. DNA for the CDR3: TGTGCCACCCGGGGCGGGGCAGATACGCAGTATTTT. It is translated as CATRGGADTQYF.

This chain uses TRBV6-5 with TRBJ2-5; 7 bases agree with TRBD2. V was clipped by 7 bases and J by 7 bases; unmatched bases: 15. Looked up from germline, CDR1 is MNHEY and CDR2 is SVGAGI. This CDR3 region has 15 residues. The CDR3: CASTSRGGRAATQYF. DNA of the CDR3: TGTGCCAGCACCTCCCGTGGTGGGAGGGCGGCGACCCAGTACTTC.